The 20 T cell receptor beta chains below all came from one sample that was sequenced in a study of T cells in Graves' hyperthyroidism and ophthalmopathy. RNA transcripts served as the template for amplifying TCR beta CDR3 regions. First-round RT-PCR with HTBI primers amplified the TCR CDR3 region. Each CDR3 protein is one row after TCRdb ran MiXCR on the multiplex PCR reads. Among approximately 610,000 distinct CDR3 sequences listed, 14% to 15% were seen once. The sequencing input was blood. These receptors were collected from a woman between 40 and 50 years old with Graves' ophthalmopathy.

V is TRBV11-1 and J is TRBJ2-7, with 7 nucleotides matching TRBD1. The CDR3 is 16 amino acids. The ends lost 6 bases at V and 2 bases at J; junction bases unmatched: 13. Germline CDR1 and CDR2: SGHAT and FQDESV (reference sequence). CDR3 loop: CASRSLGATGPYEQYF. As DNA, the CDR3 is TGTGCCAGCAGGTCATTGGGGGCGACAGGGCCCTACGAGCAGTACTTC.

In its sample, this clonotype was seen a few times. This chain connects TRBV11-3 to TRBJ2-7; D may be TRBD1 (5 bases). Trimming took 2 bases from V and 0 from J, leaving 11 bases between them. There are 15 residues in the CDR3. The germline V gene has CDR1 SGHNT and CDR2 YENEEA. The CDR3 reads CASSLQDTGSYEQYF. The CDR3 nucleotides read TGTGCCAGCAGCTTACAGGACACCGGCTCCTACGAGCAGTACTTC.

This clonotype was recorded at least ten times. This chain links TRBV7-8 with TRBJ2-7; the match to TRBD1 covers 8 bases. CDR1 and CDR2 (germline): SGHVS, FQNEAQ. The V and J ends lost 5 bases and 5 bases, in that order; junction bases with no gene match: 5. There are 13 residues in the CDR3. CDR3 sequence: CASSQGQGNEQYF. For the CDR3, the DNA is TGTGCCAGCAGCCAAGGACAGGGTAACGAGCAGTACTTC.

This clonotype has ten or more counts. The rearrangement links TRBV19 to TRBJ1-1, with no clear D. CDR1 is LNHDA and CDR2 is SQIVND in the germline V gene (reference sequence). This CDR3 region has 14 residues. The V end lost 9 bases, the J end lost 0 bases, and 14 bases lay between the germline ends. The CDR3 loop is CASQDGRMNTEAFF. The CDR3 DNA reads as TGTGCCAGCCAGGACGGCCGTATGAACACTGAAGCTTTCTTT.

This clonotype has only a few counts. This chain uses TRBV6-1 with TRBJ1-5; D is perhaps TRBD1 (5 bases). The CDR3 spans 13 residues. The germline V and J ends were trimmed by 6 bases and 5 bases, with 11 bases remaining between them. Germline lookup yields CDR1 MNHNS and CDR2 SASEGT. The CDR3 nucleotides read TGTGCCAGCAGACAAGACAGAGATCAGCCCCAGCATTTT. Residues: CASRQDRDQPQHF.

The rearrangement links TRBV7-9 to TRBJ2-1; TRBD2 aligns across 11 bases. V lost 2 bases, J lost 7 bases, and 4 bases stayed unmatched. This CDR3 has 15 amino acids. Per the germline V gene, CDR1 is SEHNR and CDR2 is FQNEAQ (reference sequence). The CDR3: CASSLTSGSVNEQFF. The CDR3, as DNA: TGTGCCAGCAGCTTAACTAGCGGGAGTGTAAATGAGCAGTTCTTC.

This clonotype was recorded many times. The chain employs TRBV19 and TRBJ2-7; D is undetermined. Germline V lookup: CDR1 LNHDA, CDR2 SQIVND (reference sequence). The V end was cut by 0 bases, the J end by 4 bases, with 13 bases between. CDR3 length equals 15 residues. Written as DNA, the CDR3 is TGTGCCAGTAGTATAGACAGTATCTCAGGTTACGAGCAGTACTTC. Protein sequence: CASSIDSISGYEQYF.

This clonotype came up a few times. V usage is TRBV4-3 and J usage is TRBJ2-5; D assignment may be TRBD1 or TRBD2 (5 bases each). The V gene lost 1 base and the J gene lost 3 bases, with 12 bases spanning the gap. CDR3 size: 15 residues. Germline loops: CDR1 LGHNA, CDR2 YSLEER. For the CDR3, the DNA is TGCGCCAGCAGCCAAGGGGACGTAATGAAAGAGACCCAGTACTTC. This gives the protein CASSQGDVMKETQYF.

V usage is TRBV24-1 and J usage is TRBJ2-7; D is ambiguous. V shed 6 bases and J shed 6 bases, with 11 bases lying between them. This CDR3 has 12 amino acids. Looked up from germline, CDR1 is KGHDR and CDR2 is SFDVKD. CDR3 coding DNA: TGTGCCACCAGTTCGTATACCTCCGAGCAGTACTTC. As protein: CATSSYTSEQYF.

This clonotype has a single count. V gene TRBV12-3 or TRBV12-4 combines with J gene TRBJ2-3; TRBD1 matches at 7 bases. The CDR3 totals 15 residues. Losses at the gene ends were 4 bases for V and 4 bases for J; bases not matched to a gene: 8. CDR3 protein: CASSYDRVVADTQYF. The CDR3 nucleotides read TGTGCCAGCAGTTACGACAGGGTGGTTGCAGATACGCAGTATTTT.

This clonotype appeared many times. This chain's CDR3 is CSARVAGYYEQYF. Written as DNA, the CDR3 is TGCAGTGCTAGAGTAGCGGGTTACTACGAGCAGTACTTC. J is TRBJ2-7 and V is TRBV20-1, with TRBD2 identical over 7 bases. The CDR3 is 13 residues long. Germline assignment: CDR1 DFQATT and CDR2 SNEGSKA (reference sequence). V was pared by 1 base and J by 3 bases, with 3 bases of the junction left unmatched.

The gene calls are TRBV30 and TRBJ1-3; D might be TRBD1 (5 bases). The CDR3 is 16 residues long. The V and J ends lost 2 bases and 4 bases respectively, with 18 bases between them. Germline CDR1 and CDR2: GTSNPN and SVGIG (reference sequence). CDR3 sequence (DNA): TGTGCCTGGAGTTCAAGGGGACGAACATTCGGAAACACCATATATTTT. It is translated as CAWSSRGRTFGNTIYF.

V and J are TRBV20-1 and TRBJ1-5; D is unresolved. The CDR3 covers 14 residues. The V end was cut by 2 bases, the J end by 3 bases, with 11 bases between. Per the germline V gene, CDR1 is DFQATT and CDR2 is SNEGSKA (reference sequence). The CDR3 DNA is TGCAGTGCTAGAAAGGCAGCCGCCAATCAGCCCCAGCATTTT. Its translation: CSARKAAANQPQHF.

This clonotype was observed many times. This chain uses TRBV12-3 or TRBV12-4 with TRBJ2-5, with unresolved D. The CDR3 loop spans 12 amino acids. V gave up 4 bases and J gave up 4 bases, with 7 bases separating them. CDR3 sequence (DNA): TGTGCCAGCAGTTCCCGCCCAGAGACCCAGTACTTC. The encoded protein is CASSSRPETQYF.

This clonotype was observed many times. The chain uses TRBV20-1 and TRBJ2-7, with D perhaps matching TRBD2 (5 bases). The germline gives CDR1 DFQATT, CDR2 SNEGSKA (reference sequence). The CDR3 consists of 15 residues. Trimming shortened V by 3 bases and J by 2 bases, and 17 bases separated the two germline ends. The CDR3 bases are TGCAGTGCTAGGTCCCCTGGAGCGGATACCTACGAGCAGTACTTC. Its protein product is CSARSPGADTYEQYF.

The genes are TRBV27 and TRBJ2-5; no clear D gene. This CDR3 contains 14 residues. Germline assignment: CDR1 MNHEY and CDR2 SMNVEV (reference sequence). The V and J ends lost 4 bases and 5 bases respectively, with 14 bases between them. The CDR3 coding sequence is TGTGCCAGCAGTTCGATAGAGGCCCGGGAGACCCAGTACTTC. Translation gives CASSSIEARETQYF.

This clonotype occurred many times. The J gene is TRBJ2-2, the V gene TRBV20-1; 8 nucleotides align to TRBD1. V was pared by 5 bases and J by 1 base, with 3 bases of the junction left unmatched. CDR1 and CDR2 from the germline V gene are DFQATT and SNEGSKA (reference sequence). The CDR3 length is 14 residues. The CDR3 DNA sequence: TGCAGTGCTCTAGGACAGGGGAACACCGGGGAGCTGTTTTTT. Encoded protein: CSALGQGNTGELFF.

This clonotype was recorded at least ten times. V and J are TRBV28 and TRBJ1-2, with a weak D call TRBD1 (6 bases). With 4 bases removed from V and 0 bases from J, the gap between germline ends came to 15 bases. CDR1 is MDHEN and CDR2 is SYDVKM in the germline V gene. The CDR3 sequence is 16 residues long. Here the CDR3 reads CASSSTTGTPNYGYTF. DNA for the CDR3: TGTGCCAGCAGTTCTACCACCGGGACACCTAACTATGGCTACACCTTC.

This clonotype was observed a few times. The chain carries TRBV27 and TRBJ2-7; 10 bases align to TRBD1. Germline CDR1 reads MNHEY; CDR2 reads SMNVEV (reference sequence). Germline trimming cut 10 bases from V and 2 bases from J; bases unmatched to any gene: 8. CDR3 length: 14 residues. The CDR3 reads CATSAGTGAYEQYF. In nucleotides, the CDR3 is TGTGCCACCTCAGCCGGGACAGGGGCCTACGAGCAGTACTTC.

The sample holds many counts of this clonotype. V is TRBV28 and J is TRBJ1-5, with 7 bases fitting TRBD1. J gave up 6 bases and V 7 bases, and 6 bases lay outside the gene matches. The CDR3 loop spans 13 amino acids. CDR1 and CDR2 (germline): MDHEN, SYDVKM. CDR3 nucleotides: TGTGCCAGCATAGACAGGGAAGGTCAGCCCCAGCATTTT. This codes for CASIDREGQPQHF.